These T cell receptor beta chains were read from a single sample in a study of spatial heterogeneity in lung cancer. Using its own MiXCR run on the 5' RACE reads, TCRdb lists one record per CDR3 protein. Seen here are fewer than 50,000 distinct CDR3 sequences, roughly 10% observed once, and the top ten hold 17%. Sequenced here: PBMCs, sampled at follow-up. Every receptor here comes from a female donor with early-stage non-small cell lung cancer. The CDR3 runs from the conserved cysteine through the conserved F or W. A D gene is named only where the DNA matches it firmly. Clone size is not always given. Where it is, it says once, few, many or a class for expanded clones.

d_gene	len	j_gene	abundance	v_gene	CDR3nt	CDR3aa
TRBD1	12	TRBJ2-2	.	TRBV6-5	TGTGCCAGCGGGACAGGGCCCGGGGAGCTGTTTTTT	CASGTGPGELFF
.	15	TRBJ1-3	many	TRBV7-2	TGTGCCAGCAGCTTAGGGGGTGCGAACGCGGGAACCATATATTTT	CASSLGGANAGTIYF
.	14	TRBJ2-3	many	TRBV7-9	TGTGCCAGCAGCTTAGTGGAAATCCCAGATACGCAGTATTTT	CASSLVEIPDTQYF
TRBD1	13	TRBJ2-5	.	TRBV15	TGTGCCACCAGCGACAGGGATGGCGAGACCCAGTACTTC	CATSDRDGETQYF
TRBD1	13	TRBJ2-1	.	TRBV11-2	TGTGCCAGCAGCTGGGACAGGGGGAATGAGCAGTTCTTC	CASSWDRGNEQFF
.	14	TRBJ1-2	many	TRBV7-2	TGTGCCAGCAGCGCCGACAGCGGACCCTATGGCTACACCTTC	CASSADSGPYGYTF
TRBD2	15	TRBJ2-1	many	TRBV28	TGTGCCAGCAGCGGGACTAGCGGCTCCTACAATGAGCAGTTCTTC	CASSGTSGSYNEQFF
TRBD1	16	TRBJ2-3	.	TRBV7-8	TGTGCCAGCAGCTTATTACAGGGGACCTCCACAGATACGCAGTATTTT	CASSLLQGTSTDTQYF
.	16	TRBJ1-5	.	TRBV21-1	TGTGCCAGCAGCAAAGGCGGGACAGATAGCAATCAGCCCCAGCATTTT	CASSKGGTDSNQPQHF
.	14	TRBJ2-3	many	TRBV23-1	TGCGCCAGCAGTCAGTACAGGGAGACAGATACGCAGTATTTT	CASSQYRETDTQYF
.	15	TRBJ1-1	many	TRBV5-1	TGCGCCAGCAGCTTGCTCCAACACCGGAACACTGAAGCTTTCTTT	CASSLLQHRNTEAFF
TRBD1	16	TRBJ2-7	many	TRBV6-2/TRBV6-3	TGTGCCAGCAGTTACTCTGCCGGACAGGGTCTCGACGAGCAGTACTTC	CASSYSAGQGLDEQYF
TRBD1	20	TRBJ2-6	many	TRBV5-1	TGCGCCAGCAGCTCGCCCCGGACAGGGGGCGCGGGTGCTGGGGCCAACGTCCTGACTTTC	CASSSPRTGGAGAGANVLTF
.	15	TRBJ1-4	.	TRBV28	TGTGCCAGCAGCACCTTAGGGGGAGGGTATGAAAAACTGTTTTTT	CASSTLGGGYEKLFF
TRBD1	15	TRBJ2-1	many	TRBV7-2	TGTGCCAGCAGCTTAACAGGACAGGCTTACAATGAGCAGTTCTTC	CASSLTGQAYNEQFF
.	13	TRBJ2-1	many	TRBV29-1	TGCAGCGTTGAACTAGCTGCCTACAATGAGCAGTTCTTC	CSVELAAYNEQFF
TRBD2	15	TRBJ2-5	few	TRBV2	TGTGCCAGCAGTGGACTAGCGGGGGACCAAGAGACCCAGTACTTC	CASSGLAGDQETQYF
.	11	TRBJ1-2	many	TRBV2	TGTGCCAGACGCTGGGTCGTTGGCTACACCTTC	CARRWVVGYTF
TRBD1	14	TRBJ1-1	few	TRBV5-1	TGCGCCAGCAGCCTACAGGGGGTGAACACTGAAGCTTTCTTT	CASSLQGVNTEAFF
TRBD2	16	TRBJ2-1	many	TRBV24-1	TGTGCCACCAGTGTTCTTTCGGGACTAGGGGTTATTGAGCAGTTCTTC	CATSVLSGLGVIEQFF
.	15	TRBJ1-6	many	TRBV7-8	TGTGCCAGCAGCCCCCGTTCGACTAGGACCTCACCCCTCCACTTT	CASSPRSTRTSPLHF
.	17	TRBJ1-1	few	TRBV7-9	TGTGCCAGCAGCTTAGTGACCGGGGGCGATTGGAACACTGAAGCTTTCTTT	CASSLVTGGDWNTEAFF
.	16	TRBJ2-7	.	TRBV4-1	TGCGCCAGCAGCCAAGAAGGGGCAGGGTCCACCTACGAGCAGTACTTC	CASSQEGAGSTYEQYF
.	15	TRBJ1-2	once	TRBV5-4	TGTGTCAGCAGCTTGACTTCCGGACAGAGCTATGGCTACACCTTC	CVSSLTSGQSYGYTF
.	13	TRBJ2-7	few	TRBV2	TGTGCCAGCGTCGGGACCGCATCCTACGAGCAGTACTTC	CASVGTASYEQYF
.	15	TRBJ2-2	.	TRBV5-1	TGCGCCAGCAGCCTCCTTGTTCGGGCGGCCGGGGAGCTGTTTTTT	CASSLLVRAAGELFF
.	15	TRBJ2-3	many	TRBV5-5	TGTGCCAGCAGCTTGTTGCTAGCTAGCACAGATACGCAGTATTTT	CASSLLLASTDTQYF
TRBD1	16	TRBJ2-6	few	TRBV20-1	TGCAGTGCTAGTCTCCAGGGGGTCTCTGGGGCCAACGTCCTGACTTTC	CSASLQGVSGANVLTF
TRBD1	13	TRBJ2-1	few	TRBV5-4	TGTGCCAGCAGCCCCAGGACAGGGAATGAGCAGTTCTTC	CASSPRTGNEQFF
.	12	TRBJ1-1	many	TRBV5-1	TGCGCCAGCAGCTTGGCGGAAGGAGGGGCTTTCTTT	CASSLAEGGAFF
TRBD1	16	TRBJ2-1	.	TRBV19	TGTGCCAGTAGACGCGGGACAGGGCAGCTCTTCGATGAGCAGTTCTTC	CASRRGTGQLFDEQFF
.	13	TRBJ1-5	many	TRBV19	TGTGCCAGTAGTGATCTTCGGGGGCAGCCCCAGCATTTT	CASSDLRGQPQHF
.	13	TRBJ1-1	.	TRBV5-1	TGCGCCAGCAGCCCGGAGTTGAGGACTGAAGCTTTCTTT	CASSPELRTEAFF
.	11	TRBJ1-2	many	TRBV12-3/TRBV12-4	TGTGCCAGCAGTAGGCCCGGAACACCAATTTTC	CASSRPGTPIF
.	13	TRBJ2-7	many	TRBV18	TGTGCCAGCTCACTGACGGGTAGTAACGAGCAGTACTTC	CASSLTGSNEQYF
.	16	TRBJ2-2	.	TRBV6-2/TRBV6-3	TGTGCCAGCAGTTACTCGACGGGGATGGTGAGCGGGGAGCTGTTTTTT	CASSYSTGMVSGELFF
.	15	TRBJ1-6	many	TRBV20-1	TGCAGTGCTAGAGAGGAGAGCTCCTATAATTCACCCCTCCACTTT	CSAREESSYNSPLHF
.	10	TRBJ2-3	.	TRBV2	TGTGCCAGCAGTGAAGTTACGCAGTATTTT	CASSEVTQYF
TRBD1	14	TRBJ2-1	.	TRBV5-1	TGCGCCAGCAGCTCGGACAGGGGGGAGGATGAGCAGTTCTTC	CASSSDRGEDEQFF
.	14	TRBJ2-2	many	TRBV3-1	TGTGCCAGCAGCCACAGGGGGAACACCGGGGAGCTGTTTTTT	CASSHRGNTGELFF
.	15	TRBJ2-1	few	TRBV2	TGTGCCAGCAGTGCGGAGAGGAGCTCCTACAATGAGCAGTTCTTC	CASSAERSSYNEQFF
.	13	TRBJ2-1	many	TRBV5-5	TGTGCCAGCAGCCCAGTTGGGTACAATGAGCAGTTCTTC	CASSPVGYNEQFF
.	16	TRBJ2-3	many	TRBV27	TGTGCCAGCAGTTCCTTCCTGCCGGGACCCCTCGGCACGCAGTATTTT	CASSSFLPGPLGTQYF
.	14	TRBJ1-2	.	TRBV7-2	TGTGCCAGCAGCCGAGGGACCGCTAACTATGGCTACACCTTC	CASSRGTANYGYTF